This T cell receptor (beta chain) emerged from a study of memory CD4+ T cells and cytomegalovirus serostatus (dated by TCRdb to between 2019 and 2020). About the full investigation: The 35 or so healthy Belgian adults in the cohort included 9 who were CMV seropositive and 24 who were CMV seronegative. To replicate a published TCR-based CMV serostatus classifier, the researchers sequenced the CD4+ memory TCRbeta repertoires of a Belgian cohort whose cytomegalovirus serostatus was known. Study-level results and caveats: Among the 160 or so previously reported CMV-associated TCRbeta sequences, 65 to 85 showed up in the CD4+ memory repertoires, with each one found in between one and five individuals. Only CD4+CD45RO+ memory cells were sequenced, unlike the original study, which covered naive and memory CD4+ and CD8+ populations. For CMV serostatus prediction, a median bootstrapped AUC of about 0.96 was reached with the original framework, and a median bootstrapped AUC of about 0.89 was reached with a US-trained random forest. On the Belgian cohort, the classifier built on the original framework reached a median bootstrapped AUC of approximately 0.95, with a 95% CI of 0.76-1.00. Results were interpreted as suggesting that the CMV-associated TCR signature is largely present in the CD4+ memory repertoire.

The Quick-DNA Microprep Kit was used to extract genomic DNA from the sorted cells. Amplification of TCRbeta DNA was done with the immunoSEQ hsTCRbeta kit, following the protocol from the manufacturer. TCRbeta libraries were sequenced on an Illumina MiSeq instrument. Per the authors' processing: Once out-of-frame sequences had been removed, fewer than 2.5 million distinct TCRbeta sequences were left, which works out to an average of around 73,000 per individual. Each individual was scored by the count of 164 previously reported CMV-associated TCRbeta sequences and the total productive distinct TCRbeta count. A beta-binomial model was reimplemented in Python, and scikit-learn random forests with default parameters were trained on data from the US cohort. Classifier performance on the Belgian cohort was reported as the median AUC with percentile confidence intervals calculated over 10,000 bootstrap iterations. Not all clones reach the TCRdb copy of this immuneACCESS table, which keeps in-frame sequences only. Checked studies attribute under half of the gap to unresolved V genes and leave the rest unexplained. V and J calls and clone size are as listed in that table; D and trimming were resolved from the DNA. Counted in this sample were about 57,000 clones; less than 80% of them appeared once. The ten largest clonotypes hold around 0.83% of the sample.

A FACSAria II was used to sort memory CD4+ T cells, defined as single viable CD3+CD4+CD8-CD45RO+ cells. CMV serostatus was assessed using a Roche Elecsys assay, by which serum IgG against CMV pp150, pp28, p38 and p52 was detected. After the samples were thawed, total CD4+ T cells were enriched through positive selection using CD4 magnetic microbeads. The samples came from a different study that was designed specifically to examine the CD4+ T cell memory repertoire. Peripheral blood mononuclear cells were isolated and cryopreserved according to standard operating procedures, and serum was kept at -80 degrees C. The staining used CD3-PerCP (BW264/56), CD4-APC (RPA-T4), CD45RO-PE (UCHT1) and CD8-Pacific Orange (3B5) antibodies, and Sytox blue was used to exclude non-viable cells. Details on this clone: Its antigen is not yet known. Base qualities are not provided; no much larger clone lies one nucleotide away.

The CDR3 measures 14 amino acids from cysteine to phenylalanine. Left in the record is the CDR3 DNA by itself, 42 bases read in frame from the first base. V lost 1 base and J lost 4 bases; the stretch between them is 11 bases long. The germline V gene encodes CDR1 SEHNR and CDR2 FQNEAQ (reference sequence). The clonotype originates from an adult in good health and CMV-seronegative. Source material: memory CD4+ T cells from blood. Here the chain combines TRBV7-9 and TRBJ2-7; a confident D gene designation cannot be given. The CDR3 region: CASSLGDVRYEQYF. Here is the DNA: TGTGCCAGCAGCTTAGGGGATGTCCGTTACGAGCAGTACTTC.